The 10 T cell receptor beta chains reported below all come from one sample, sequenced in a study of response to subunit inactivated influenza vaccine. TCRdb analysed the RT-PCR reads with MiXCR anew, one entry per CDR3 protein. The top ten hold less than 8.5% of the sample, which has hundreds of thousands of distinct CDR3 sequences, roughly an eighth seen once. Specimen: non-naive T cells sorted from PBMCs, collected 14 to 15 days before vaccination. These receptors came from a man in his fifties or sixties who received an inactivated influenza vaccine.

This clonotype turned up a few times. One end of the junction fails to match germline, which may point to a read error. The rearrangement joins TRBV11-3 to TRBJ2-7, with D possibly TRBD1 on 5 matching bases. CDR1 and CDR2 from the germline V gene are SGHNT and YENEEA. The CDR3 is made up of 13 amino acids. The CDR3, as DNA: TGTGCCAGCAGCCTAGACGACAGTTCCGAGCAGTACTTC. Its translation: CASSLDDSSEQYF.

This clonotype was counted between two and nine times. The chain has TRBV9 and TRBJ2-5; 7 nucleotides align to TRBD2. Trimming took 0 bases from V and 5 from J; bases not matched to a gene: 7. The CDR3 spans 15 residues. Germline V gene sequence: CDR1 SGDLS, CDR2 YYNGEE. CDR3 protein: CASSVAWGGGETQYF. The CDR3 nucleotides read TGTGCCAGCAGCGTAGCTTGGGGGGGAGGGGAGACCCAGTACTTC.

As concerns this clonotype: A junction boundary mismatches the germline segment, possibly from a read error. The chain joins TRBV4-1 to TRBJ2-1; TRBD1 matches at 11 bases. This CDR3 is built from 16 residues. Germline assignment: CDR1 MGHRA and CDR2 YSYEKL. The CDR3 DNA is TGCGCCAGCAGCCAAGATCCCGGACAGGGGGCAAATGAGAAGTTCTTC. It specifies CASSQDPGQGANEKFF.

In this sample, this clonotype turned up many times. The chain uses TRBV20-1 and TRBJ2-3; D is tentatively TRBD1 or TRBD2 (5 bases each). Trimming removed 0 bases from V and 1 base from J, with 11 bases in between. CDR1 is DFQATT and CDR2 is SNEGSKA in the germline V gene (reference sequence). The CDR3 consists of 15 residues. CDR3 sequence: CSARDPRGGTDTQYF. DNA of the CDR3: TGCAGTGCTAGAGATCCGAGGGGCGGCACAGATACGCAGTATTTT.

This clonotype has just a few counts. CDR3: CSAHRTSGSSYNEQFF. The CDR3 DNA reads TGCAGTGCTCATCGGACTAGCGGAAGCTCCTACAATGAGCAGTTCTTC. The V gene is TRBV20-1, the J gene TRBJ2-1, with TRBD2 identical over 10 bases. Germline lookup yields CDR1 DFQATT and CDR2 SNEGSKA (reference sequence). The CDR3 has 16 residues. V shed 5 bases and J 0 bases; nucleotides not matched to a gene: 7.

This clonotype has a handful of counts. The CDR3 nucleotides are TGTGCCAGCAGCCAGTGGGGCGGAAACATTCAGTACTTC. Translated, it gives CASSQWGGNIQYF. The V gene is TRBV3-1, the J gene TRBJ2-4, with a weak D call TRBD1 (5 bases). Germline V gene lookup returns CDR1 LGHDT and CDR2 YNNKEL (reference sequence). This CDR3 contains 13 residues. Trimming shortened V by 3 bases and J by 6 bases, and 9 bases separated the two germline ends.

This clonotype was seen repeatedly, ten times or more. The V and J genes are TRBV6-2 or TRBV6-3 and TRBJ2-1; D is unresolved. Per the germline V gene, CDR1 is MNHEY and CDR2 is SVGEGT. The CDR3 has 14 amino acids. V was cut by 3 bases and J by 5 bases, with 11 bases left in between. CDR3 nucleotide sequence: TGTGCCAGCAGTTATGAGCCAGGAAACAATGAGCAGTTCTTC. This sequence encodes CASSYEPGNNEQFF.

In this sample, this clonotype turned up a few times. The J gene is TRBJ2-2, the V gene TRBV5-1; 7 bases agree with TRBD1. The junction had 4 bases not matched to a gene; V was cut back by 2 bases and J by 6 bases. This CDR3 spans 14 amino acids. Germline CDR1 reads SGHRS; CDR2 reads YFSETQ. The CDR3, as DNA: TGCGCCAGCAGCTTTGACAGGGCGGCCGGGGAGCTGTTTTTT. It codes for CASSFDRAAGELFF.

The genes are TRBV7-9 and TRBJ2-7; D remains unclear. Germline CDR1 and CDR2: SEHNR and FQNEAQ (reference sequence). The V and J ends lost 4 bases and 0 bases respectively, with 13 bases between them. The CDR3 consists of 15 residues. The CDR3, as DNA: TGTGCCAGCAGCTCGCGCTTGGACCGCTCCTACGAGCAGTACTTC. Its translation: CASSSRLDRSYEQYF.

This clonotype was recorded at least ten times. This rearrangement joins TRBV7-9 to TRBJ2-5; 7 bases fit TRBD2. Looked up from germline, CDR1 is SEHNR and CDR2 is FQNEAQ (reference sequence). Germline trimming cut 7 bases from V and 2 bases from J; bases unmatched to any gene: 7. This CDR3 has 14 amino acids. The CDR3 protein is CASTRGSGQETQYF. For the CDR3, the DNA is TGTGCCAGCACCCGGGGTAGCGGGCAAGAGACCCAGTACTTC.